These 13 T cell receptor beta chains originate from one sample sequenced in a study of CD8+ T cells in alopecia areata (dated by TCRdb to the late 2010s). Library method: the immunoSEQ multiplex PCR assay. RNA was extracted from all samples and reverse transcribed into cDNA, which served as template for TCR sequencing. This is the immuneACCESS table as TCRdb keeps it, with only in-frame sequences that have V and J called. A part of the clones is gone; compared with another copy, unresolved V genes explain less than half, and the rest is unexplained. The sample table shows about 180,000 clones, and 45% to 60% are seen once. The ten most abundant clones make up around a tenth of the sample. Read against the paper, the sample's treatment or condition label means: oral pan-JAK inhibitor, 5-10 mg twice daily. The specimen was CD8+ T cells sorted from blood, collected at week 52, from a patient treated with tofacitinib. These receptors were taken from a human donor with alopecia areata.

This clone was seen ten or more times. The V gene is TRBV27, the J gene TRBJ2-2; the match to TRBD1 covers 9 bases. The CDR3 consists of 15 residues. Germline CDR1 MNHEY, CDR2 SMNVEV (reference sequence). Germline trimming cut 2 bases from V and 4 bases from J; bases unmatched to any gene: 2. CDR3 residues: CASSLPTGGTGELFF. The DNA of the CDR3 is TGTGCCAGCAGTTTACCGACAGGGGGCACCGGGGAGCTGTTTTTT.

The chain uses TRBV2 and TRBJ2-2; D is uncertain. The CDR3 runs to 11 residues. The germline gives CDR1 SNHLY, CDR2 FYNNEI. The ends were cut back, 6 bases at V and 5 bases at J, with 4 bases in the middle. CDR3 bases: TGTGCCAGCAGGGGGACCGGGGAGCTGTTTTTT. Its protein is CASRGTGELFF.

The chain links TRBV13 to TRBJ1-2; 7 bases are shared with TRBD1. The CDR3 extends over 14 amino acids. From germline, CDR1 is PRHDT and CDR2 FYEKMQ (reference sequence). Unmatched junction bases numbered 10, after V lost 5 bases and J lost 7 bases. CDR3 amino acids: CASSLGAPGGGYTF. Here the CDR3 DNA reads TGTGCCAGCAGCCTCGGCGCCCCAGGGGGTGGCTACACCTTC.

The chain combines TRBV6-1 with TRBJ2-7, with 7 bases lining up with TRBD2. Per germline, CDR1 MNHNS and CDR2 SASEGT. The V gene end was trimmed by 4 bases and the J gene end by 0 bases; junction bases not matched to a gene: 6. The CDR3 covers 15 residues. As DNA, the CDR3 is TGTGCCAGCAGTGTAAGGGACTACCCCTCCTACGAGCAGTACTTC. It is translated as CASSVRDYPSYEQYF.

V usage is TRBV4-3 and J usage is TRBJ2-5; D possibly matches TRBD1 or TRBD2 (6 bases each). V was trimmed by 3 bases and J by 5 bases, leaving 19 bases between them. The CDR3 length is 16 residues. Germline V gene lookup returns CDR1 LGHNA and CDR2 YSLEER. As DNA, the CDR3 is TGCGCCAGCAGCCAGTTGGGGGCGGGGCTCGGGGAGACCCAGTACTTC. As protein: CASSQLGAGLGETQYF.

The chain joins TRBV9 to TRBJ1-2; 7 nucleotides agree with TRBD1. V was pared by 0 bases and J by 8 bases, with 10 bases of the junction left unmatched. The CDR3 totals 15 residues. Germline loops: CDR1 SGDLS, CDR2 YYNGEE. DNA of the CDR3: TGTGCCAGCAGCGTAGCCCTCGGGACAGCTGGCGGCTACACCTTC. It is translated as CASSVALGTAGGYTF.

The CDR3 spells CASRHVRGEKLFF. The CDR3 bases are TGTGCCAGCAGGCATGTAAGGGGAGAAAAACTGTTTTTT. The chain is built from TRBV6-6 and TRBJ1-4, with D perhaps matching TRBD1 (5 bases). Trimming removed 6 bases at V and 8 bases at J, with 13 bases between. Germline loops: CDR1 MNHNY, CDR2 SVGAGI (reference sequence). The CDR3 is made up of 13 amino acids.

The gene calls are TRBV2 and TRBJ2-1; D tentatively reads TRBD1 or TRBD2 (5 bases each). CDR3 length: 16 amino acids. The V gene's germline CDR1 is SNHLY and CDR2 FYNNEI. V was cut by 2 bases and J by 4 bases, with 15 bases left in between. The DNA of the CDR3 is TGTGCCAGCAGTGAAACGGTTCGGGGCCTTTACAATGAGCAGTTCTTC. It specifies CASSETVRGLYNEQFF.

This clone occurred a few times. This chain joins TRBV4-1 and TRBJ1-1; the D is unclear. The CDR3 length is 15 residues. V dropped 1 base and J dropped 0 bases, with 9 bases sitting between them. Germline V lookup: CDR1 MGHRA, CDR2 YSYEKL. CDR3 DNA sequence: TGCGCCAGCAGCCAAGTAGTCAGGCTGAACACTGAAGCTTTCTTT. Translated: CASSQVVRLNTEAFF.

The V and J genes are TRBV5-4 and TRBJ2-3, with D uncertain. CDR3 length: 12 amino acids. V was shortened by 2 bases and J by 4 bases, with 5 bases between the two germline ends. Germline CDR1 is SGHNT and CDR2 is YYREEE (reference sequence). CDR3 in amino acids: CASSLWADTQYF. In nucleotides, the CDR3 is TGTGCCAGCAGCTTATGGGCAGATACGCAGTATTTT. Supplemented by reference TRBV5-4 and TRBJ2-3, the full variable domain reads ETGVTQSPTHLIKTRGQQVTLRCSSQSGHNTVSWYQQALGQGPQFIFQYYREEENGRGNFPPRFSGLQFPNYSSELNVNALELDDSALYLCASSLWADTQYFGPGTRLTVL.

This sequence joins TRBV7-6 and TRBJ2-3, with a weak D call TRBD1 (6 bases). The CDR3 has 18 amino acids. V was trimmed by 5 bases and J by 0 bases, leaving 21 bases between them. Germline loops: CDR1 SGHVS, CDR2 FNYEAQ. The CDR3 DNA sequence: TGTGCCAGCAGCCTCACAGGGAATCCCTACCTTAGCACAGATACGCAGTATTTT. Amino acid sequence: CASSLTGNPYLSTDTQYF.

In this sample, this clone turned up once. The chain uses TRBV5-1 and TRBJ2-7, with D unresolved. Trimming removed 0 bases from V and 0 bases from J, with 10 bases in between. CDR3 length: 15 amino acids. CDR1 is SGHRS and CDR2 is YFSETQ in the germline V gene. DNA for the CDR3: TGCGCCAGCAGCTTGGTTTCGGGCGGCTCCTACGAGCAGTACTTC. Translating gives CASSLVSGGSYEQYF.

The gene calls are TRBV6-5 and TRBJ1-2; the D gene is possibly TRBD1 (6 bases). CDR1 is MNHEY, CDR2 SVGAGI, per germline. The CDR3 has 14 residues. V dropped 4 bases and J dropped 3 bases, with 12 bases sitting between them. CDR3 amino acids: CASSFSAGDYGYTF. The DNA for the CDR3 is TGTGCCAGCAGTTTTTCGGCAGGGGACTATGGCTACACCTTC.